The 13 T cell receptor beta chains in this list originate from one sample, sequenced in a study of technical replicates of blood from several donors. Sequencing was performed with immunoSEQ multiplex PCR; in TCRdb, only in-frame clones are kept and a portion is missing. Among approximately 81,000 clones listed, almost 96% were seen once. The specimen was T cells isolated from PBMCs. The receptors were sampled from a human donor in good health.

The V call is TRBV19, the J call TRBJ2-7, with a possible D match to TRBD1 (6 bases). The CDR3 totals 13 residues. V was cut by 5 bases and J by 1 base, with 9 bases left in between. In germline, CDR1 is LNHDA, CDR2 SQIVND (reference sequence). Written as DNA, the CDR3 is TGTGCCAGTAGTGGAACAGGGTCCTACGAGCAGTACTTC. This encodes CASSGTGSYEQYF.

This clone was recorded a few times. In DNA, the CDR3 is TGTGCCAGCAGTATAGGACAGTCCTCTGGAAACACCATATATTTT. Amino acids: CASSIGQSSGNTIYF. The chain combines TRBV5-8 with TRBJ1-3; possibly TRBD1 for D (6 bases). V was trimmed by 5 bases and J by 0 bases, leaving 12 bases between them. The CDR3 runs 15 residues. The V gene's germline CDR1 is SGHTS and CDR2 YDEGEE.

V usage is TRBV4-1 and J usage is TRBJ1-2, with D possibly TRBD1 on 5 matching bases. V shed 4 bases and J shed 7 bases, with 10 bases lying between them. The V gene's germline CDR1 is MGHRA and CDR2 YSYEKL. The CDR3 contains 12 residues. The CDR3 sequence: CASSPGLFGYTF. Written as DNA, the CDR3 is TGCGCCAGCAGCCCGGGACTCTTTGGCTACACCTTC.

The CDR3 here is CASRTLAGVNYNEQFF. The CDR3 nucleotides are TGTGCCAGCAGGACACTAGCGGGAGTTAACTACAATGAGCAGTTCTTC. The V gene is TRBV11-3, the J gene TRBJ2-1; 11 bases agree with TRBD2. In germline, CDR1 is SGHNT, CDR2 YENEEA. Germline trimming cut 6 bases from V and 3 bases from J; bases unmatched to any gene: 7. The CDR3 is made up of 16 amino acids.

CDR3 sequence: CASSSRPLDRGGVYEQYF. The CDR3 nucleotides read TGTGCCAGCAGCTCCCGACCCTTAGACAGGGGAGGGGTCTACGAGCAGTACTTC. This rearrangement joins TRBV7-6 to TRBJ2-7; D is possibly TRBD1 (8 bases). The CDR3 runs 18 residues. In germline, CDR1 is SGHVS, CDR2 FNYEAQ. V was cut by 4 bases and J by 3 bases, with 25 bases left in between.

V usage is TRBV27 and J usage is TRBJ2-5; 12 bases agree with TRBD2. Germline V gives CDR1 MNHEY, CDR2 SMNVEV (reference sequence). CDR3 size: 14 residues. Unmatched junction bases numbered 2, after V lost 5 bases and J lost 4 bases. Here the CDR3 DNA reads TGTGCCAGCAGTGAACTAGCGGGAGGAGAGACCCAGTACTTC. Its protein is CASSELAGGETQYF.

This sequence joins TRBV4-1 and TRBJ2-2; no clear D. CDR1 and CDR2 from the germline V gene are MGHRA and YSYEKL. The CDR3 is made up of 16 amino acids. V lost 4 bases to trimming and J lost 0 bases, with 12 bases between them. CDR3 nucleotide sequence: TGCGCCAGCAGCCCTCTAAAGACTGCGAACACCGGGGAGCTGTTTTTT. Its protein is CASSPLKTANTGELFF.

The CDR3 loop reads CASTLAGGLSEQYF. The CDR3 DNA is TGTGCCAGCACCCTAGCGGGAGGGCTCTCCGAGCAGTACTTC. The V call is TRBV27, the J call TRBJ2-7; TRBD2 matches at 12 bases. Germline V lookup: CDR1 MNHEY, CDR2 SMNVEV (reference sequence). J gave up 6 bases and V 7 bases, and 7 bases lay outside the gene matches. The CDR3 runs 14 residues.

V and J are TRBV6-5 and TRBJ2-1; possibly TRBD2 for D (6 bases). Deletions cut 0 bases from V and 10 bases from J, with 10 bases between. Germline assignment: CDR1 MNHEY and CDR2 SVGAGI. This CDR3 has 13 amino acids. CDR3 nucleotide sequence: TGTGCCAGCAGTTACTCGCGGGGAGGCGAGCAGTTCTTC. This codes for CASSYSRGGEQFF.

The genes are TRBV7-2 and TRBJ2-5; tentative D call: TRBD1 (6 bases). This CDR3 is 15 amino acids long. The germline V gene has CDR1 SGHTA and CDR2 FQGNSA. V shed 6 bases and J shed 5 bases, with 19 bases lying between them. In DNA, the CDR3 is TGTGCCAGCAGTCCCATTAGGGGGAGATGGGAGACCCAGTACTTC. Protein: CASSPIRGRWETQYF.

The rearrangement uses TRBV4-3 and TRBJ1-2, with TRBD1 matching 8 bases. Germline CDR1 LGHNA, CDR2 YSLEER. The CDR3 contains 13 residues. Losses at the gene ends were 4 bases for V and 8 bases for J; bases not matched to a gene: 6. As DNA, the CDR3 is TGCGCCAGCAGCCCTTGGACAGGGCTCGGCTACACCTTC. It encodes CASSPWTGLGYTF.

CDR3 coding DNA: TGTGCCAGCAGTGAGGGGCAGACTAACACTGAAGCTTTCTTT. Protein: CASSEGQTNTEAFF. V gene TRBV2 combines with J gene TRBJ1-1, with D maybe TRBD1 (5 bases). V gave up 3 bases and J gave up 2 bases, with 10 bases separating them. Germline CDR1 is SNHLY and CDR2 is FYNNEI. The CDR3 has 14 residues.

The chain carries TRBV2 and TRBJ2-3; 7 bases are shared with TRBD1. The germline V gene encodes CDR1 SNHLY and CDR2 FYNNEI. V shed 5 bases and J 8 bases; nucleotides not matched to a gene: 13. The CDR3 runs 15 residues. The CDR3 loop is CASSQGQADIATQYF. In DNA, the CDR3 is TGTGCCAGCAGTCAAGGACAGGCGGATATTGCTACGCAGTATTTT.